The present TCR beta chain was sequenced within a study of cytomegalovirus exposure and HLA in healthy donors. Overall study findings and caveats: Later analysis demonstrated an association between a missense DCLRE1C variant and TCR beta V- and J-gene trimming.

V gave up 3 bases and J gave up 1 base, with 16 bases separating them. This CDR3 spans 16 amino acids. CDR1 and CDR2 (germline): SGDLS, YYNGEE. Comments on this clone: Antigen unknown.

13 Jbeta primers and 60 Vbeta primers were used for the PCR. Some clones are missing from TCRdb's copy, which holds only in-frame ones; the method was immunoSEQ multiplex PCR. The sample has about 140,000 clones, around 75% seen once. Source material: PBMCs. V usage is TRBV9 and J usage is TRBJ2-5; tentatively, D is TRBD2 (7 bases). The sequence was collected from a man aged 35-49 years in good health and CMV-seronegative. The CDR3 sequence: CASSGDTWGGQETQYF. The CDR3 coding sequence is TGTGCCAGCAGCGGGGACACTTGGGGGGGCCAAGAGACCCAGTACTTC.